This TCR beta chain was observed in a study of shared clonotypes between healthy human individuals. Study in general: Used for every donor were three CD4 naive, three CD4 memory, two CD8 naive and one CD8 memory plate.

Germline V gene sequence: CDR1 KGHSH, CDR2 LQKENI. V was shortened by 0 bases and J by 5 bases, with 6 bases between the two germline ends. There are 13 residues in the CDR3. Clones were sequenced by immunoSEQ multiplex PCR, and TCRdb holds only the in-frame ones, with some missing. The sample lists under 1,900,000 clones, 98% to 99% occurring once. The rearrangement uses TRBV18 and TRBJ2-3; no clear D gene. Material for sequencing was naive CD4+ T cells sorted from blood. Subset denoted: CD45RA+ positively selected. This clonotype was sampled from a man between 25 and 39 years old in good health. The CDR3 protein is CASSPPMRDTQYF. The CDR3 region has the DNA TGTGCCAGCTCACCACCGATGAGAGATACGCAGTATTTT.